Shown below are 17 T cell receptor beta chains from a single sample sequenced in a study of long-term antiretroviral therapy in people with HIV (dated by TCRdb to the early 2020s). Sequencing of the TRB variable region was done with the immunoSEQ hsTCRB v3.0 assay at survey level resolution. This immuneACCESS table, as held by TCRdb, lists in-frame sequences with V and J called but not all clones. Of the missing ones, under half trace to an unresolved V gene in checked studies; the others have no known cause. This sample is represented by tens of thousands of clones; about nine tenths of them were singletons. Of the sample, approximately 5.4% falls within the top ten clones. Sequences were derived from unsorted PBMCs, sampled 0.1 years before starting antiretroviral therapy. The receptors were sampled from a woman aged 50 to 65 with HIV.

This rearrangement joins TRBV5-5 to TRBJ1-2, with D maybe TRBD1 (6 bases). The V and J ends lost 4 bases and 6 bases respectively, with 19 bases between them. Germline loops: CDR1 SGHKS, CDR2 YYEKEE (reference sequence). This CDR3 is 15 amino acids long. The DNA of the CDR3 is TGTGCCAGCAGCCAAACGGGGGGGCTAGGGAATGGCTACACCTTC. This encodes CASSQTGGLGNGYTF.

The chain joins TRBV27 to TRBJ1-3; 8 nucleotides agree with TRBD1. The germline V gene has CDR1 MNHEY and CDR2 SMNVEV (reference sequence). Trimming cost V 5 bases and J 5 bases; bases outside gene matches: 5. The CDR3 extends over 14 amino acids. As DNA, the CDR3 is TGTGCCAGCAGTCCGCGGACAGGGAGAAACACCATATATTTT. This sequence encodes CASSPRTGRNTIYF.

The J gene is TRBJ2-6, the V gene TRBV6-1; no reliable D call. The germline V and J ends were trimmed by 3 bases and 0 bases, with 0 bases remaining between them. Looked up from germline, CDR1 is MNHNS and CDR2 is SASEGT. This CDR3 spans 13 amino acids. The CDR3 protein is CASSDSGANVLTF. CDR3 DNA sequence: TGTGCCAGCAGTGACTCTGGGGCCAACGTCCTGACTTTC.

Only a few counts were recorded for this clone. This chain joins TRBV10-2 and TRBJ2-2; TRBD2 aligns across 10 bases. The CDR3 is 13 residues long. CDR1 is WSHSY and CDR2 is SAAADI in the germline V gene. Here the CDR3 reads CGSSGSYTGELFF. The CDR3 DNA reads as TGCGGATCTAGCGGGAGTTACACCGGGGAGCTGTTTTTT.

In this sample, this clone turned up a few times. This rearrangement joins TRBV7-2 to TRBJ2-7; 7 bases fit TRBD1. V shed 5 bases and J 2 bases; nucleotides not matched to a gene: 6. This CDR3 comprises 14 residues. The germline gives CDR1 SGHTA, CDR2 FQGNSA. In DNA, the CDR3 is TGTGCCAGCAGCGGAAGGACAGGAACCTACGAGCAGTACTTC. Translating gives CASSGRTGTYEQYF.

A few counts support this clone. The genes are TRBV11-2 and TRBJ1-6; D may be TRBD1 (6 bases). V was shortened by 5 bases and J by 0 bases, with 11 bases between the two germline ends. This CDR3 has 16 amino acids. Germline-derived CDR1 and CDR2 are SGHAT and FQNNGV. The CDR3 loop is CASSATGSSYNSPLHF. As DNA, the CDR3 is TGTGCCAGCAGCGCAACAGGGAGCTCCTATAATTCACCCCTCCACTTT.

The chain couples TRBV20-1 to TRBJ1-2; D not certain. Trimming removed 0 bases from V and 7 bases from J, with 6 bases in between. This CDR3 has 11 residues. Germline assignment: CDR1 DFQATT and CDR2 SNEGSKA (reference sequence). The CDR3 reads CSARDLTGYTF. DNA for the CDR3: TGCAGTGCTAGAGACCTGACTGGCTACACCTTC.

A few counts support this clone. The V call is TRBV11-2, the J call TRBJ1-4, with D uncertain. Looked up from germline, CDR1 is SGHAT and CDR2 is FQNNGV. This CDR3 spans 14 amino acids. V gave up 4 bases and J gave up 7 bases, with 13 bases separating them. CDR3 bases: TGTGCCAGCAGCTCCACATCCGCCGGTGAAAAACTGTTTTTT. It yields the protein CASSSTSAGEKLFF.

The CDR3 here is CATSREGAGNTDTQYF. The CDR3 nucleotides are TGTGCCACCAGCAGAGAGGGGGCGGGGAACACAGATACGCAGTATTTT. V is TRBV15 and J is TRBJ2-3, with D perhaps matching TRBD1 or TRBD2 (6 bases each). Germline V gene lookup returns CDR1 LNHNV and CDR2 YYDKDF (reference sequence). The CDR3 sequence is 16 residues long. V was clipped by 0 bases and J by 2 bases, with 12 bases between them.

This chain joins TRBV7-8 and TRBJ1-1, with D possibly being TRBD1 (5 bases). This CDR3 contains 14 residues. The V gene's germline CDR1 is SGHVS and CDR2 FQNEAQ. V was clipped by 1 base and J by 3 bases, with 9 bases between them. The CDR3 sequence: CASSLGGAHTEAFF. The CDR3 DNA reads as TGTGCCAGCAGCTTAGGAGGGGCCCACACTGAAGCTTTCTTT. Full variable domain (outside the CDR3, taken from reference TRBV7-8 and TRBJ1-1): GAGVSQSPRYKVAKRGQDVALRCDPISGHVSLFWYQQALGQGPEFLTYFQNEAQLDKSGLPSDRFFAERPEGSVSTLKIQRTQQEDSAVYLCASSLGGAHTEAFFGQGTRLTVV.

This chain links TRBV5-4 with TRBJ2-2; possible D gene TRBD1, 6 bases. The ends were cut back, 4 bases at V and 4 bases at J, with 11 bases in the middle. Germline loops: CDR1 SGHNT, CDR2 YYREEE (reference sequence). The CDR3 covers 14 residues. CDR3 sequence reads: CASSPGGPTGELFF. The CDR3 nucleotides are TGTGCCAGCAGCCCTGGGGGCCCCACCGGGGAGCTGTTTTTT.

This clone was picked up one time. This sequence joins TRBV7-8 and TRBJ2-3; a weak D match, TRBD1 (5 bases). The germline V and J ends were trimmed by 1 base and 3 bases, with 8 bases remaining between them. The CDR3 is made up of 14 amino acids. Germline V lookup: CDR1 SGHVS, CDR2 FQNEAQ. The CDR3 region is CASSLGGLTDTQYF. The CDR3 DNA reads TGTGCCAGCAGCTTAGGGGGCCTGACAGATACGCAGTATTTT.

The chain has TRBV10-3 and TRBJ1-4; no firm D call. V was trimmed by 2 bases and J by 3 bases, leaving 7 bases between them. The CDR3 extends over 14 amino acids. Looked up from germline, CDR1 is ENHRY and CDR2 is SYGVKD. The CDR3 DNA reads TGTGCCATCAGTGAGGGGCTGGCTAATGAAAAACTGTTTTTT. It specifies CAISEGLANEKLFF.

This sequence joins TRBV5-4 and TRBJ2-1; the match to TRBD2 covers 8 bases. Germline assignment: CDR1 SGHNT and CDR2 YYREEE (reference sequence). V dropped 5 bases and J dropped 0; count of bases not matched to a gene: 7. CDR3 length equals 16 residues. The chain's CDR3 is CASRISGVRSYNEQFF. For the CDR3, the DNA is TGTGCCAGCAGGATTAGCGGGGTCCGCTCCTACAATGAGCAGTTCTTC.

The chain carries TRBV11-2 and TRBJ1-1; 7 bases fit TRBD1. The J segment lost 1 base and the V segment lost 3 bases, leaving 2 bases of the junction unmatched. The CDR3 runs to 14 residues. Germline-derived CDR1 and CDR2 are SGHAT and FQNNGV. CDR3 DNA sequence: TGTGCCAGCAGCTTCAACAGGGGGAACACTGAAGCTTTCTTT. It specifies CASSFNRGNTEAFF. Together with reference TRBV11-2 and TRBJ1-1, the CDR3 gives the full variable domain: EAGVAQSPRYKIIEKRQSVAFWCNPISGHATLYWYQQILGQGPKLLIQFQNNGVVDDSQLPKDRFSAERLKGVDSTLKIQPAKLEDSAVYLCASSFNRGNTEAFFGQGTRLTVV.

The chain links TRBV29-1 to TRBJ1-2; D perhaps matches TRBD1 (5 bases). This CDR3 is built from 14 residues. Germline V gene sequence: CDR1 SQVTM, CDR2 ANQGSEA. Trimming stripped 3 bases from V and 8 bases from J, with 19 bases between. CDR3 residues: CSVDVPSRVDGYTF. CDR3 DNA sequence: TGCAGCGTTGATGTTCCTAGCAGGGTCGACGGCTACACCTTC.

The chain is built from TRBV5-1 and TRBJ2-7, with 8 positions matching TRBD1. The junction had 5 bases not matched to a gene; V was cut back by 0 bases and J by 3 bases. Germline V gives CDR1 SGHRS, CDR2 YFSETQ. The length of the CDR3 is 15 residues. CDR3 nucleotide sequence: TGCGCCAGCAGCTTGGGATTTGACAGGGGCTACGAGCAGTACTTC. Its translation: CASSLGFDRGYEQYF.